Listed below are T cell receptor beta chains from one sample, sequenced in a study of T cell repertoires in cytomegalovirus infection. TCRdb re-called the reads through MiXCR, storing one row per CDR3 protein. The table has approximately 910,000 distinct CDR3 sequences, around 29% seen once; the top ten hold more than 12%. Their recognized antigens are unknown. This specimen was cultured CD8+ T cells from PBMCs, taken from culture after CMV antigen stimulation. The origin of the receptors is a human donor in good health (CMV status not recorded). Some clones in this sample may be carry-over from other donors' samples. The CDR3 runs from the conserved cysteine through the conserved F or W. A D gene is named only where the DNA matches it firmly. For some rows the clone size is stated as once, few or many, or as a class when expanded; others skip it.

TRBD1	few	TRBJ2-3	TRBV11-3	CASSGQDSTDTQYF	TGTGCCAGCAGCGGACAGGATAGCACAGATACGCAGTATTTT
.	.	TRBJ2-1	TRBV12-3/TRBV12-4	CAIKYRVHEQFF	TGTGCCATCAAGTACAGGGTACATGAGCAGTTCTTC
.	few	TRBJ2-5	TRBV6-1	CASDNSEGETQYF	TGTGCCAGCGACAACTCAGAGGGGGAGACCCAGTACTTC
.	.	TRBJ2-5	TRBV10-3	CAISESTGLQETQYF	TGTGCCATCAGTGAGTCGACCGGTCTGCAAGAGACCCAGTACTTC
.	.	TRBJ1-2	TRBV10-3	CAISEGQTYGYTF	TGTGCCATCAGTGAGGGACAGACCTATGGCTACACCTTC
TRBD1	many	TRBJ2-3	TRBV7-2	CASSFRDRGRPDTQYF	TGTGCCAGCAGCTTCCGGGACAGGGGGCGCCCAGATACGCAGTATTTT
TRBD1	few	TRBJ1-2	TRBV7-3	CASSSSGTGYVYGYTF	TGTGCCAGCAGCTCGTCCGGGACAGGATACGTCTATGGCTACACCTTC
.	few	TRBJ1-3	TRBV7-9	CASSSRGERVTGNTIYF	TGTGCCAGCAGCTCCCGAGGGGAGCGGGTGACTGGAAACACCATATATTTT
.	.	TRBJ2-3	TRBV9	CASSGIRDGSRLGDTQYF	TGTGCCAGCAGCGGTATTCGGGACGGATCGCGCCTTGGCGATACGCAGTATTTT
.	few	TRBJ2-6	TRBV5-4	CASSLPITSSGANVLTF	TGTGCCAGCAGCTTGCCCATAACTTCCTCTGGGGCCAACGTCCTGACTTTC
TRBD2	few	TRBJ2-3	TRBV4-2	CASSPTGGLAGADTQYF	TGTGCCAGCAGCCCGACAGGGGGACTAGCGGGGGCAGATACGCAGTATTTT
.	.	TRBJ2-3	TRBV7-9	CASTPGNTDTQYF	TGTGCCAGCACTCCCGGGAACACAGATACGCAGTATTTT
.	.	TRBJ1-6	TRBV12-3/TRBV12-4	CASSFEGLENSPLHF	TGTGCCAGCAGTTTCGAGGGGCTAGAAAATTCACCCCTCCACTTT
.	once	TRBJ2-3	TRBV11-3	CASSDGGRPDTQYF	TGTGCCAGCAGCGACGGGGGGCGGCCAGATACGCAGTATTTT
.	few	TRBJ2-3	TRBV4-1	CASSQDSASTDTQYF	TGCGCCAGCAGCCAAGACAGTGCTAGCACAGATACGCAGTATTTT
.	.	TRBJ1-2	TRBV11-2	CANSPNNRGYTF	TGTGCCAACAGCCCCAATAACCGGGGCTACACCTTC
.	.	TRBJ2-2	TRBV28	CASSLGVWGDTGELFF	TGTGCCAGCAGTTTAGGTGTTTGGGGAGACACCGGGGAGCTGTTTTTT
TRBD1	few	TRBJ1-2	TRBV6-5	CASSLMGQGINYGYTF	TGTGCCAGCAGTCTAATGGGACAGGGAATAAACTATGGCTACACCTTC
TRBD1	few	TRBJ1-4	TRBV13	CASSDAGTGATNEKLFF	TGTGCCAGCAGCGACGCCGGGACAGGGGCAACTAATGAAAAACTGTTTTTT
.	many	TRBJ1-1	TRBV7-2	CASSSRGTLTEAFF	TGTGCCAGCAGCTCTCGGGGCACCCTCACTGAAGCTTTCTTT
.	few	TRBJ1-5	TRBV7-9	CASSHLSLNQPQHF	TGTGCCAGCAGCCACCTCTCGCTAAATCAGCCCCAGCATTTT
.	.	TRBJ2-2	TRBV2	CAVVRGPTGELFF	TGTGCCGTTGTGAGGGGCCCCACCGGGGAGCTGTTTTTT
.	.	TRBJ1-5	TRBV27	CASSGTPHQPQHF	TGTGCCAGCAGTGGGACACCCCATCAGCCCCAGCATTTT
.	.	TRBJ2-1	TRBV7-8	CASSSANLYSYNEQFF	TGTGCCAGCAGCTCAGCTAACTTGTACTCCTACAATGAGCAGTTCTTC
.	.	TRBJ2-1	TRBV6-5	CASSYSGGKAYNEQFF	TGTGCCAGCAGTTACTCAGGGGGTAAAGCGTACAATGAGCAGTTCTTC
TRBD1	.	TRBJ1-2	TRBV29-1	CSVDDRVWGANYGYTF	TGCAGCGTTGACGACAGGGTTTGGGGGGCGAACTATGGCTACACCTTC
.	many	TRBJ2-7	TRBV7-6	CASSSRRHSYEQYF	TGTGCCAGCAGCTCACGGAGGCACTCCTACGAGCAGTACTTC
TRBD2	many	TRBJ2-3	TRBV10-3	CATGRAGGTDTQYF	TGTGCCACGGGACGTGCGGGAGGCACAGATACGCAGTATTTT
.	.	TRBJ1-4	TRBV6-6	CASSYSGVEKLFF	TGTGCCAGCAGTTACTCGGGGGTTGAAAAACTGTTTTTT
TRBD1	few	TRBJ1-1	TRBV19	CASSTLQGAPGEAFF	TGTGCCAGTAGTACCTTACAGGGGGCGCCGGGTGAAGCTTTCTTT
.	.	TRBJ2-1	TRBV27	CASNPRGTYNEQFF	TGTGCCAGCAACCCGCGCGGTACCTACAATGAGCAGTTCTTC
.	.	TRBJ2-1	TRBV15	CATSTQGSTVHYIFNEQFF	TGTGCCACCAGCACACAAGGGTCAACGGTGCACTACATTTTCAATGAGCAGTTCTTC
.	once	TRBJ2-5	TRBV12-3/TRBV12-4	CASSSTVVETQYF	TGTGCCAGCAGTTCCACGGTGGTAGAGACCCAGTACTTC
.	.	TRBJ2-1	TRBV2	CASSGVEDTLNNEQFF	TGTGCCAGCAGTGGGGTAGAGGACACCCTGAACAATGAGCAGTTCTTC
.	few	TRBJ1-5	TRBV7-8	CASSLSGTSSNQPQHF	TGTGCCAGCAGCTTGTCCGGGACATCTAGCAATCAGCCCCAGCATTTT
.	few	TRBJ1-1	TRBV7-6	CASSGRSGPNTEAFF	TGTGCCAGCAGCGGCCGTAGTGGCCCGAACACTGAAGCTTTCTTT
.	.	TRBJ2-3	TRBV10-3	CATSESYSGTDTQYF	TGTGCCACCAGTGAGTCGTACTCGGGCACAGATACGCAGTATTTT
TRBD1	.	TRBJ1-5	TRBV6-1	CASRGRDRYQPQHF	TGTGCCAGCAGGGGCCGGGACAGGTATCAGCCCCAGCATTTT
.	.	TRBJ2-7	TRBV7-6	CASSLVGGGIYEQYF	TGTGCCAGCAGCTTAGTTGGGGGAGGAATCTACGAGCAGTACTTC